The 24 T cell receptor beta chains reported below all come from one sample, sequenced in a study of T cell changes during pregnancy in multiple sclerosis. Profiled with immunoSEQ multiplex PCR; TCRdb holds only in-frame clones, not every one. The data contain 55,000 or so clones, just under 90% of them singletons. The starting material was CD4+ T cells from peripheral blood mononuclear cells, obtained in the first trimester of pregnancy. These receptors all come from a female donor with multiple sclerosis, enrolled in a pregnancy study.

V gene TRBV5-1 combines with J gene TRBJ1-4; 7 bases agree with TRBD1. Germline V gene sequence: CDR1 SGHRS, CDR2 YFSETQ. Germline trimming cut 4 bases from V and 0 bases from J; bases unmatched to any gene: 18. The CDR3 is made up of 20 amino acids. CDR3 sequence: CASSLAAPGQRLATNEKLFF. For the CDR3, the DNA is TGCGCCAGCAGCCTCGCCGCGCCGGGACAGAGATTGGCAACTAATGAAAAACTGTTTTTT.

V is TRBV5-1 and J is TRBJ2-1; 8 bases match TRBD2. Germline V gene lookup returns CDR1 SGHRS and CDR2 YFSETQ. The CDR3 consists of 16 residues. V trimming: 0 bases; J trimming: 4 bases; junction bases outside the gene matches: 6. CDR3 sequence: CASSLDASGPYNEQFF. CDR3 nucleotides: TGCGCCAGCAGCTTGGACGCTAGCGGGCCGTACAATGAGCAGTTCTTC.

The rearrangement links TRBV4-1 to TRBJ1-1; 7 nucleotides align to TRBD1. The CDR3 totals 16 residues. Germline CDR1 is MGHRA and CDR2 is YSYEKL. The trim removed 2 bases at V and 1 base at J, leaving 7 bases unmatched. CDR3 sequence (DNA): TGCGCCAGCAGCCAATCGATCGGGACAGCGAACACTGAAGCTTTCTTT. Protein: CASSQSIGTANTEAFF.

The chain carries TRBV9 and TRBJ2-7; possible D gene TRBD2, 5 bases. Deletions cut 0 bases from V and 0 bases from J, with 13 bases between. The germline gives CDR1 SGDLS, CDR2 YYNGEE. The CDR3 sequence is 16 residues long. The CDR3 loop reads CASSVGASLSSYEQYF. The CDR3 nucleotides are TGTGCCAGCAGCGTAGGCGCTAGCCTTAGCTCCTACGAGCAGTACTTC.

The chain combines TRBV18 with TRBJ2-3, with 7 bases that match TRBD2. The length of the CDR3 is 16 residues. V gave up 6 bases and J gave up 2 bases; unmatched junction bases: 11. CDR1 is KGHSH, CDR2 LQKENI, per germline. The CDR3 sequence is CASSQLGAGYTDTQYF. CDR3 nucleotide sequence: TGTGCCAGCTCTCAACTGGGAGCGGGATACACAGATACGCAGTATTTT.

The V call is TRBV19, the J call TRBJ1-3; possible D gene TRBD1, 5 bases. Germline V gene data show CDR1 as LNHDA and CDR2 as SQIVND (reference sequence). The CDR3 has 15 amino acids. V lost 5 bases and J lost 1, with 12 bases in between. The CDR3 region has the DNA TGTGCCAGTAGTCCTCAAGGGGCGTCTGGAAACACCATATATTTT. Translating gives CASSPQGASGNTIYF.

The chain has TRBV5-1 and TRBJ2-3; D is unclear. The CDR3 totals 15 residues. Germline V CDR1 and CDR2: SGHRS, YFSETQ. V lost 0 bases to trimming and J lost 0 bases, with 8 bases between them. The CDR3: CASSLARSSTDTQYF. The CDR3 nucleotides are TGCGCCAGCAGCTTGGCCAGGTCGAGCACAGATACGCAGTATTTT.

CDR3 amino acids: CASTETGTKGYTF. Written as DNA, the CDR3 is TGTGCCAGCACCGAGACAGGGACCAAGGGCTACACCTTC. The genes are TRBV11-3 and TRBJ1-2, with 7 bases that match TRBD1. Germline lookup yields CDR1 SGHNT and CDR2 YENEEA. V gave up 7 bases and J gave up 8 bases; unmatched junction bases: 10. The length of the CDR3 is 13 residues.

About this clone: In the same sample, other DNA sequences code for this CDR3. The chain recombines TRBV14 with TRBJ1-1, with unresolved D. Looked up from germline, CDR1 is SGHDN and CDR2 is FVKESK. With 2 bases removed from V and 4 bases from J, the gap between germline ends came to 8 bases. The CDR3 loop spans 13 amino acids. The CDR3 is CASSQSTRTEAFF. CDR3 DNA sequence: TGTGCCAGCAGCCAATCAACTCGCACTGAAGCTTTCTTT.

The chain employs TRBV28 and TRBJ1-5, with D hard to call. CDR3 length equals 14 residues. Trimming stripped 7 bases from V and 2 bases from J, with 12 bases between. Germline values: CDR1 MDHEN, CDR2 SYDVKM. CDR3 nucleotide sequence: TGTGCCAGCACCCGGTTAATCGGCAATCAGCCCCAGCATTTT. Translated: CASTRLIGNQPQHF.

This sequence joins TRBV6-1 and TRBJ2-1; 8 nucleotides match TRBD1. The ends lost 3 bases at V and 6 bases at J; junction bases unmatched: 7. The CDR3 runs 15 residues. Germline V CDR1 and CDR2: MNHNS, SASEGT. The CDR3 here is CASSERAGGINEQFF. As DNA, the CDR3 is TGTGCCAGCAGTGAGAGGGCAGGGGGCATCAATGAGCAGTTCTTC.

This sequence joins TRBV18 and TRBJ2-7; D perhaps matches TRBD2 (5 bases). This CDR3 is built from 15 residues. The V gene lost 3 bases and the J gene lost 5 bases, with 17 bases spanning the gap. Per germline, CDR1 KGHSH and CDR2 LQKENI. CDR3 amino acids: CASSPSQIGGHEQYF. The CDR3 DNA is TGTGCCAGCTCACCGTCACAAATAGGAGGTCACGAGCAGTACTTC.

This clone was observed a single time. This rearrangement joins TRBV30 to TRBJ2-2; 13 nucleotides line up with TRBD2. This CDR3 has 16 residues. Trimming took 3 bases from V and 5 from J; bases not matched to a gene: 6. Germline-derived CDR1 and CDR2 are GTSNPN and SVGIG (reference sequence). In DNA, the CDR3 is TGTGCCTGGAGGACTAGCGGGAGGCTGGGGACCGGGGAGCTGTTTTTT. Its protein is CAWRTSGRLGTGELFF.

This sequence joins TRBV29-1 and TRBJ1-1; D is ambiguous. This CDR3 comprises 11 residues. Germline CDR1 SQVTM, CDR2 ANQGSEA. Trimming took 6 bases from V and 7 from J, leaving 12 bases between them. CDR3 protein: CSVGKYGEAFF. CDR3 coding DNA: TGCAGCGTCGGTAAATACGGTGAAGCTTTCTTT.

The chain's CDR3 is CASSPSVGGNTGELFF. In nucleotides, the CDR3 is TGTGCCAGCAGCCCATCTGTCGGCGGGAACACCGGGGAGCTGTTTTTT. The chain recombines TRBV9 with TRBJ2-2; D is unresolved. The CDR3 loop spans 16 amino acids. Trimming took 4 bases from V and 1 from J, leaving 14 bases between them. Germline V gene data show CDR1 as SGDLS and CDR2 as YYNGEE. The entire variable domain, with the rest obtained from reference TRBV9 and TRBJ2-2, is as follows: DSGVTQTPKHLITATGQRVTLRCSPRSGDLSVYWYQQSLDQGLQFLIQYYNGEERAKGNILERFSAQQFPDLHSELNLSSLELGDSALYFCASSPSVGGNTGELFFGEGSRLTVL.

The CDR3 sequence: CASSDTGPANYGYTF. The CDR3 region has the DNA TGTGCCAGCAGTGACACAGGGCCAGCCAACTATGGCTACACCTTC. The rearrangement joins TRBV6-6 to TRBJ1-2; D possibly corresponds to TRBD1 (6 bases). The CDR3 has 15 residues. CDR1 and CDR2 (germline): MNHNY, SVGAGI (reference sequence). The V gene lost 5 bases and the J gene lost 2 bases, with 15 bases spanning the gap.

The rearrangement links TRBV20-1 to TRBJ2-7; D is uncertain. This CDR3 has 11 residues. CDR1 is DFQATT and CDR2 is SNEGSKA in the germline V gene (reference sequence). The V and J ends lost 2 bases and 3 bases respectively, with 5 bases between them. CDR3 amino acids: CSARFLYEQYF. DNA for the CDR3: TGCAGTGCTAGATTTCTCTACGAGCAGTACTTC.

This chain connects TRBV28 to TRBJ1-2; 7 positions agree with TRBD1. This CDR3 is built from 16 residues. The V gene end was trimmed by 4 bases and the J gene end by 7 bases; junction bases not matched to a gene: 15. Germline values: CDR1 MDHEN, CDR2 SYDVKM. Here the CDR3 DNA reads TGTGCCAGCAGTTCACCGAGGGGCCAGGGGGTACCTGGCTACACCTTC. Translated: CASSSPRGQGVPGYTF.

About this clone itself: The same CDR3 also results from other DNA sequences found in this sample. The gene calls are TRBV27 and TRBJ2-7, with TRBD2 matching over 7 bases. CDR3 size: 14 residues. Germline V gene data show CDR1 as MNHEY and CDR2 as SMNVEV (reference sequence). Losses at the gene ends were 0 bases for V and 3 bases for J; bases not matched to a gene: 2. CDR3 coding DNA: TGTGCCAGCAGTTTATCTCCTAGCGGCTACGAGCAGTACTTC. Translation: CASSLSPSGYEQYF.

The chain carries TRBV5-1 and TRBJ2-3, with 13 bases fitting TRBD2. J lost 6 bases, V lost 1 base, and 5 bases had no gene match. In germline, CDR1 is SGHRS, CDR2 YFSETQ. The length of the CDR3 is 16 residues. The CDR3 DNA is TGCGCCAGCAGCTTGATGGGACTAGCGGGATTGGATACGCAGTATTTT. It is translated as CASSLMGLAGLDTQYF. The variable domain in full, with the rest retrieved from reference TRBV5-1 and TRBJ2-3, is KAGVTQTPRYLIKTRGQQVTLSCSPISGHRSVSWYQQTPGQGLQFLFEYFSETQRNKGNFPGRFSGRQFSNSRSEMNVSTLELGDSALYLCASSLMGLAGLDTQYFGPGTRLTVL.

This sequence joins TRBV15 and TRBJ2-5, with D perhaps TRBD1 (5 bases). V dropped 1 base and J dropped 7 bases, with 22 bases sitting between them. CDR3 length equals 17 residues. Germline values: CDR1 LNHNV, CDR2 YYDKDF (reference sequence). Here the CDR3 DNA reads TGTGCCACCAGCAGAGTCGGCTCCGCGCGACTTCAGGGGACCCAGTACTTC. As protein: CATSRVGSARLQGTQYF.

This chain connects TRBV9 to TRBJ2-7; no clear D gene. This CDR3 is built from 14 residues. The germline V and J ends were trimmed by 0 bases and 1 base, with 8 bases remaining between them. Germline V CDR1 and CDR2: SGDLS, YYNGEE. The CDR3 loop reads CASSVAVDSYEQYF. CDR3 nucleotides: TGTGCCAGCAGCGTAGCTGTAGATTCCTACGAGCAGTACTTC.

The chain uses TRBV11-2 and TRBJ2-3, with 8 bases that match TRBD2. Losses at the gene ends were 0 bases for V and 5 bases for J; bases not matched to a gene: 4. Per the germline V gene, CDR1 is SGHAT and CDR2 is FQNNGV. CDR3 length: 15 residues. The CDR3 region has the DNA TGTGCCAGCAGCTTAGAAGCGGGAGTAGTAGATACGCAGTATTTT. Amino acids: CASSLEAGVVDTQYF.

This chain uses TRBV7-2 with TRBJ1-5; tentatively, D is TRBD1 (5 bases). The CDR3 spans 14 residues. Trimming took off 5 bases at V and 4 bases at J, with 12 bases between the two ends. CDR1 SGHTA and CDR2 FQGNSA come from the germline V gene. As DNA, the CDR3 is TGTGCCAGCAGCCCATGGGGGGGGAATCAGCCCCAGCATTTT. Amino acid sequence: CASSPWGGNQPQHF.